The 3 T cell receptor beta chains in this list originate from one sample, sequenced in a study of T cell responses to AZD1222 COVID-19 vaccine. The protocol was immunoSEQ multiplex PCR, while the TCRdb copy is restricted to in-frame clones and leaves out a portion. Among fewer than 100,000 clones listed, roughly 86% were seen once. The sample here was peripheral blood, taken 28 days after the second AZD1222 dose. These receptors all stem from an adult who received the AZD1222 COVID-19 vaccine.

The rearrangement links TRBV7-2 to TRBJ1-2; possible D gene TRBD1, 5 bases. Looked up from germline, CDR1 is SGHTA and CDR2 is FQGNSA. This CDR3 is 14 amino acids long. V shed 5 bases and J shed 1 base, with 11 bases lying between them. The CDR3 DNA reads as TGTGCCAGCAGCATTCCGACAGTTAACTATGGCTACACCTTC. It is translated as CASSIPTVNYGYTF. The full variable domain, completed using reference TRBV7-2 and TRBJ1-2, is GAGVSQSPSNKVTEKGKDVELRCDPISGHTALYWYRQSLGQGLEFLIYFQGNSAPDKSGLPSDRFSAERTGGSVSTLTIQRTQQEDSAVYLCASSIPTVNYGYTFGSGTRLTVV.

The CDR3 DNA reads TGCGCCAGCTCCAATTACGGAAACACTGAAGCTTTCTTT. Its protein is CASSNYGNTEAFF. The chain combines TRBV10-2 with TRBJ1-1, with D hard to call. The germline V gene encodes CDR1 WSHSY and CDR2 SAAADI. This CDR3 is built from 13 residues. The ends were cut back, 8 bases at V and 2 bases at J, with 12 bases in the middle.

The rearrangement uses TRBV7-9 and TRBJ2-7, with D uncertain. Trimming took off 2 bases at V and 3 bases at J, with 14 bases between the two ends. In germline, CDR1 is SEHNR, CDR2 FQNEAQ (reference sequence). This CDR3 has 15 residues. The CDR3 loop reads CASSLMASKDYEQYF. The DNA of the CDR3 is TGTGCCAGCAGCTTAATGGCTAGTAAGGACTACGAGCAGTACTTC.